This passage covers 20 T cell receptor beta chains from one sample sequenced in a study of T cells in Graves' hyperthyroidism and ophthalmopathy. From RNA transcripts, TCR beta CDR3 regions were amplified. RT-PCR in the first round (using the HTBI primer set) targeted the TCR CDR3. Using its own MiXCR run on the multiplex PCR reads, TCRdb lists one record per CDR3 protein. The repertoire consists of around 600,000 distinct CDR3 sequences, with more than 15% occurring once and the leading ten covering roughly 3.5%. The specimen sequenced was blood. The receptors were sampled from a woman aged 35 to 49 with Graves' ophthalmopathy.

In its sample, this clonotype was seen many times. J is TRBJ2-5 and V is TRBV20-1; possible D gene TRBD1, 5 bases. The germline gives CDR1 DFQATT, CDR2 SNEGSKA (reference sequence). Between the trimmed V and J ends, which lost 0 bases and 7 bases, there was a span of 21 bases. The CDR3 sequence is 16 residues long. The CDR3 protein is CSARDSRPGWWGTQYF. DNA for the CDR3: TGCAGTGCTAGAGATAGCCGGCCAGGGTGGTGGGGGACCCAGTACTTC.

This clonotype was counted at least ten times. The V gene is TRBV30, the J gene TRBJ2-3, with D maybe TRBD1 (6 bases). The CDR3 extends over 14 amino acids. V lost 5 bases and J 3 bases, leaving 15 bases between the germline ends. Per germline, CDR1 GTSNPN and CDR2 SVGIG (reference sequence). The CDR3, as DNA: TGTGCCTGGGGTAGACAGGCAACGACAGATACGCAGTATTTT. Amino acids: CAWGRQATTDTQYF. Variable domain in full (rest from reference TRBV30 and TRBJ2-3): SQTIHQWPATLVQPVGSPLSLECTVEGTSNPNLYWYRQAAGRGLQLLFYSVGIGQISSEVPQNLSASRPQDRQFILSSKKLLLSDSGFYLCAWGRQATTDTQYFGPGTRLTVL.

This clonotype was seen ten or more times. DNA for the CDR3: TGTGCCAGCAGAGGGGGACAGGGGGTCTACGAGCAGTACTTC. This translates into CASRGGQGVYEQYF. The V gene is TRBV6-1, the J gene TRBJ2-7, with 11 positions matching TRBD1. CDR1 is MNHNS, CDR2 SASEGT, per germline. The CDR3 covers 14 residues. V lost 6 bases, J lost 3 bases, and 4 bases stayed unmatched.

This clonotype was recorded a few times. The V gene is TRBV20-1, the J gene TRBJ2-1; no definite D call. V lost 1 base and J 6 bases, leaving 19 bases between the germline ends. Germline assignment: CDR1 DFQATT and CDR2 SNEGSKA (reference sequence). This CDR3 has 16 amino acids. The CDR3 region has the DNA TGCAGTGCTAGAGCTCCCGGGCCAATAATGGGCAATGAGCAGTTCTTC. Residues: CSARAPGPIMGNEQFF.

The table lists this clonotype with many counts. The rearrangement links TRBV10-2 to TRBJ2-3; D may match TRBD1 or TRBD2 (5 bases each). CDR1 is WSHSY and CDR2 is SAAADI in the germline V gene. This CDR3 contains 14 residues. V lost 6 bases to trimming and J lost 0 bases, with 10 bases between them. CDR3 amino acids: CASSPGRSTDTQYF. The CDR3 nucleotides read TGCGCCAGCAGCCCGGGACGGAGCACAGATACGCAGTATTTT.

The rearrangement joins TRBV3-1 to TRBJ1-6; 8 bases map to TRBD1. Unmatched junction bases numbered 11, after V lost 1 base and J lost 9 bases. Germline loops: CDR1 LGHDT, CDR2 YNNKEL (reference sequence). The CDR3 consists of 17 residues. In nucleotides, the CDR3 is TGTGCCAGCAGCCAAGTGGGCAGGGGGCTTCGCGGTTCACCCCTCCACTTT. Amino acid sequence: CASSQVGRGLRGSPLHF.

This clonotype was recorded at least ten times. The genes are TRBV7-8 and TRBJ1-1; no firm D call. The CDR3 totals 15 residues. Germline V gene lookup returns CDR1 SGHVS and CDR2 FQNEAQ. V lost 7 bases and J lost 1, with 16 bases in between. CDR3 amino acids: CASTKQGWGNTEAFF. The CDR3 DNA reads TGTGCCAGCACCAAACAAGGGTGGGGGAACACTGAAGCTTTCTTT.

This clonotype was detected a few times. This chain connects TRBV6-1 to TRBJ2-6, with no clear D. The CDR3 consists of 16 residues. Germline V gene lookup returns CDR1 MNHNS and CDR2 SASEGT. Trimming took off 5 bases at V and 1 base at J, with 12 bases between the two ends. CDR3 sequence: CASSSGKWSGANVLTF. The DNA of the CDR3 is TGTGCCAGCAGTTCTGGGAAGTGGTCTGGGGCCAACGTCCTGACTTTC.

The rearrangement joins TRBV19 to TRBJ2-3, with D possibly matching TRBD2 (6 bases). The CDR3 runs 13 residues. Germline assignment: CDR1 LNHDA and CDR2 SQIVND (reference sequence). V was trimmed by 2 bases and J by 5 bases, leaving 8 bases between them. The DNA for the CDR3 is TGTGCCAGTAGTATACTCGGGAGAGATACGCAGTATTTT. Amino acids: CASSILGRDTQYF.

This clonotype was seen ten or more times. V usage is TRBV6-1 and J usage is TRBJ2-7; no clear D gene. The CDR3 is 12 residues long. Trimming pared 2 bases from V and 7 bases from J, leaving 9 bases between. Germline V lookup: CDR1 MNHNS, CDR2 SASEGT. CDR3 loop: CASSEFFLEQYF. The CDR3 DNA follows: TGTGCCAGCAGTGAATTCTTTTTGGAGCAGTACTTC.

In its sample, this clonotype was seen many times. CDR3 nucleotide sequence: TGTGCCTGGGGGACAGAGGCTGAGACCCAGTACTTC. Translating gives CAWGTEAETQYF. The chain combines TRBV30 with TRBJ2-5; 7 bases are a match to TRBD1. Germline CDR1 and CDR2: GTSNPN and SVGIG (reference sequence). V lost 5 bases and J lost 5; bases outside the gene matches: 5. The CDR3 totals 12 residues.

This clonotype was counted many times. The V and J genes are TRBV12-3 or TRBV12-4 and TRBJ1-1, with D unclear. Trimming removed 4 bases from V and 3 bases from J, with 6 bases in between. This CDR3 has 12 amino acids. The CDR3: CASSYGHTEAFF. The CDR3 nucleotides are TGTGCCAGCAGTTACGGACACACTGAAGCTTTCTTT.

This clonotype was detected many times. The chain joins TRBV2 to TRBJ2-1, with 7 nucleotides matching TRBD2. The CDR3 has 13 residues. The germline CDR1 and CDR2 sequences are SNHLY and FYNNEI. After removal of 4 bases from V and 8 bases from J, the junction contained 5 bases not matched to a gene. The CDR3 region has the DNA TGTGCCAGCAGTGGGGGACTAATTGATGAGCAGTTCTTC. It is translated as CASSGGLIDEQFF.

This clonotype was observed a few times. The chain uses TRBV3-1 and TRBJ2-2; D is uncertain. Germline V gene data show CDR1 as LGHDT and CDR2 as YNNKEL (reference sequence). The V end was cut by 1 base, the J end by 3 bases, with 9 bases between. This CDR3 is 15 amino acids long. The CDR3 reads CASSQGPPDTGELFF. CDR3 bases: TGTGCCAGCAGCCAAGGCCCCCCCGACACCGGGGAGCTGTTTTTT.

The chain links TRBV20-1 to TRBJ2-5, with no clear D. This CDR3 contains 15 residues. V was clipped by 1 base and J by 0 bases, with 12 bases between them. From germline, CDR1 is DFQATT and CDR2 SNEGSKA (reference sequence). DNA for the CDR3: TGCAGTGCTAGAGCCCCCACGGTGTACCAAGAGACCCAGTACTTC. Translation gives CSARAPTVYQETQYF.

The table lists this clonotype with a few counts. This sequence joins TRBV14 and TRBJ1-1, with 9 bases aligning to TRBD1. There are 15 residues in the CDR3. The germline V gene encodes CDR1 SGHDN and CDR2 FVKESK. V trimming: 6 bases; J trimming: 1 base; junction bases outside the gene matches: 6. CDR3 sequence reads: CASRPTGGPNTEAFF. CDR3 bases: TGTGCCAGCAGGCCTACAGGGGGCCCGAACACTGAAGCTTTCTTT.

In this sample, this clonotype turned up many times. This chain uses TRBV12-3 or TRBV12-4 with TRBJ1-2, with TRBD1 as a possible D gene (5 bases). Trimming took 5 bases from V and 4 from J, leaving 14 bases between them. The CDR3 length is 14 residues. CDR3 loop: CASSRRDGFYGYTF. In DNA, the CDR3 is TGTGCCAGCAGTCGGCGGGACGGCTTCTATGGCTACACCTTC.

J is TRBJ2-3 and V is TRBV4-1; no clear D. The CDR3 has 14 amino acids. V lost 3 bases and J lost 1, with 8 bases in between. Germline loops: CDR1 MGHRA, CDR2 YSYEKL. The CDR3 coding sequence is TGCGCCAGCAGCCATCAGGACGGCACAGATACGCAGTATTTT. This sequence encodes CASSHQDGTDTQYF.

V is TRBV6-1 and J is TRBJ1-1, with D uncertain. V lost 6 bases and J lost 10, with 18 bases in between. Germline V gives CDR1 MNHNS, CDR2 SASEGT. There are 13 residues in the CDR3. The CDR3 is CASSSDARPGAFF. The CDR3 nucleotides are TGTGCCAGCAGCTCTGATGCACGTCCGGGAGCTTTCTTT.

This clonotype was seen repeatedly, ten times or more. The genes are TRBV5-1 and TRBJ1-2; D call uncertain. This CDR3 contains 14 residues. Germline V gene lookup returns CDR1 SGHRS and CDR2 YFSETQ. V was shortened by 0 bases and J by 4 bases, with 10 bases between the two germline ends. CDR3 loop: CASSLAPDSYGYTF. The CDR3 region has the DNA TGCGCCAGCAGCTTGGCCCCCGACTCCTATGGCTACACCTTC.